Shown below are 13 T cell receptor beta chains from a single sample sequenced in a study of CD8 T cells in Susac syndrome (dated by TCRdb to the late 2010s). The library was made by the immunoSEQ multiplex PCR assay. RNA was extracted using the RNeasy kit, and about 0.5 to 1 ug of the RNA was reverse transcribed with random hexamers. TCRdb applied fastp at Q25 and MiXCR to the public reads, then kept only in-frame beta chains. Merged by CDR3 protein, the rows form single entries marked with the most common genes and DNA. In this sample the table shows fewer than 150,000 distinct CDR3 sequences, 94% of which occur a single time. The ten largest account for over 0.25% of the sample. The source material was CD8+ T cells from PBMCs. The source of these receptors is a human donor in good health.

This clonotype came up once. The rearrangement links TRBV9 to TRBJ2-7; 11 bases are a match to TRBD2. The CDR3 contains 15 residues. Germline CDR1 and CDR2: SGDLS and YYNGEE. The junction had 3 bases not matched to a gene; V was cut back by 4 bases and J by 0 bases. The chain's CDR3 is CASSTSGGSSYEQYF. The CDR3 bases are TGTGCCAGCAGCACTAGCGGGGGAAGCTCCTACGAGCAGTACTTC.

V usage is TRBV7-8 and J usage is TRBJ1-4; the match to TRBD1 covers 7 bases. Germline trimming cut 5 bases from V and 7 bases from J; bases unmatched to any gene: 4. This CDR3 has 13 amino acids. CDR1 is SGHVS, CDR2 FQNEAQ, per germline. CDR3 residues: CASSPTGFEKLFF. The CDR3 coding sequence is TGTGCCAGCAGCCCGACAGGGTTTGAAAAACTGTTTTTT.

V and J are TRBV28 and TRBJ2-7; D remains ambiguous. V was shortened by 1 base and J by 0 bases, with 7 bases between the two germline ends. This CDR3 has 14 residues. The germline V gene has CDR1 MDHEN and CDR2 SYDVKM. CDR3 sequence (DNA): TGTGCCAGCAGTTTATCGGACCCCTCCTACGAGCAGTACTTC. Its translation: CASSLSDPSYEQYF.

The V and J genes are TRBV28 and TRBJ2-7; possible D gene TRBD1, 5 bases. The CDR3 runs to 11 residues. Germline V gene lookup returns CDR1 MDHEN and CDR2 SYDVKM. V gave up 8 bases and J gave up 3 bases, with 8 bases separating them. The CDR3 region has the DNA TGTGCCAGCGGGGCGGTCTACGAGCAGTACTTC. It translates to CASGAVYEQYF.

The chain joins TRBV13 to TRBJ2-5; 7 positions match TRBD1. The CDR3 runs 11 residues. J was trimmed by 4 bases and V by 8 bases; bases with no gene match: 1. Germline V gene sequence: CDR1 PRHDT, CDR2 FYEKMQ (reference sequence). The CDR3 region has the DNA TGTGCCAGCCGGACAGGAGAGACCCAGTACTTC. It is translated as CASRTGETQYF.

The chain joins TRBV4-3 to TRBJ2-7; the match to TRBD1 covers 7 bases. Germline CDR1 LGHNA, CDR2 YSLEER. The CDR3 sequence is 16 residues long. Trimming removed 4 bases from V and 0 bases from J; junction bases left unmatched: 9. The DNA for the CDR3 is TGCGCCAGCAGCCTGGACCGGGACAGCCGCTCCTACGAGCAGTACTTC. Translation gives CASSLDRDSRSYEQYF.

In its sample, this clonotype was seen once. The chain employs TRBV6-5 and TRBJ2-1; tentatively, D is TRBD2 (7 bases). The CDR3 has 14 amino acids. CDR1 and CDR2 from the germline V gene are MNHEY and SVGAGI. Trimming left V 0 bases short and J 5 bases short, with 8 bases between. The CDR3 loop reads CASSYSGGDNEQFF. DNA of the CDR3: TGTGCCAGCAGTTACTCAGGGGGGGACAATGAGCAGTTCTTC.

The chain carries TRBV9 and TRBJ2-5; D is possibly TRBD2 (5 bases). Germline CDR1 is SGDLS and CDR2 is YYNGEE. Trimming took 0 bases from V and 7 from J, leaving 13 bases between them. The CDR3 loop spans 14 amino acids. The CDR3 sequence is CASSVDGLEATQYF. CDR3 nucleotide sequence: TGTGCCAGCAGCGTAGACGGACTCGAGGCGACCCAGTACTTC.

This clonotype was seen only a few times. The DNA of the CDR3 is TGTGCCAGCAGTCCCCGGGACAGAAGCTCCTACGAGCAGTACTTC. This gives the protein CASSPRDRSSYEQYF. This chain uses TRBV25-1 with TRBJ2-7; 7 bases are shared with TRBD1. Germline V gene sequence: CDR1 MGHDK, CDR2 SYGVNS. With V trimmed by 5 bases and J by 0 bases, 7 bases remained unmatched. CDR3 length equals 15 residues.

V usage is TRBV20-1 and J usage is TRBJ1-2; maybe TRBD1 (5 bases). Between the trimmed V and J ends, which lost 0 bases and 4 bases, there was a span of 15 bases. From germline, CDR1 is DFQATT and CDR2 SNEGSKA (reference sequence). The CDR3 length is 15 residues. The CDR3 DNA follows: TGCAGTGCTAGAGATCCGGGGACGGCGGGCTATGGCTACACCTTC. Translating it yields CSARDPGTAGYGYTF.

The chain couples TRBV20-1 to TRBJ2-7; tentative D call: TRBD2 (5 bases). This CDR3 is 14 amino acids long. Looked up from germline, CDR1 is DFQATT and CDR2 is SNEGSKA (reference sequence). The V and J ends lost 6 bases and 3 bases respectively, with 18 bases between them. The CDR3 DNA sequence: TGCAGTGCGCCTAGCATTGGGGTACTCTACGAGCAGTACTTC. It translates to CSAPSIGVLYEQYF.

CDR3 region: CSAQSRTSGSYEQYF. The CDR3 nucleotides are TGCAGTGCCCAAAGCCGGACTAGCGGTTCCTACGAGCAGTACTTC. The chain is built from TRBV20-1 and TRBJ2-7; TRBD2 aligns across 10 bases. The length of the CDR3 is 15 residues. V dropped 6 bases and J dropped 1; count of bases not matched to a gene: 9. CDR1 is DFQATT, CDR2 SNEGSKA, per germline (reference sequence).

J is TRBJ2-7 and V is TRBV29-1; 10 bases map to TRBD2. The CDR3 runs to 12 residues. V dropped 5 bases and J dropped 4; count of bases not matched to a gene: 2. CDR1 and CDR2 from the germline V gene are SQVTM and ANQGSEA. The chain's CDR3 is CSVPGLAYEQYF. DNA for the CDR3: TGCAGCGTTCCGGGACTAGCGTACGAGCAGTACTTC.